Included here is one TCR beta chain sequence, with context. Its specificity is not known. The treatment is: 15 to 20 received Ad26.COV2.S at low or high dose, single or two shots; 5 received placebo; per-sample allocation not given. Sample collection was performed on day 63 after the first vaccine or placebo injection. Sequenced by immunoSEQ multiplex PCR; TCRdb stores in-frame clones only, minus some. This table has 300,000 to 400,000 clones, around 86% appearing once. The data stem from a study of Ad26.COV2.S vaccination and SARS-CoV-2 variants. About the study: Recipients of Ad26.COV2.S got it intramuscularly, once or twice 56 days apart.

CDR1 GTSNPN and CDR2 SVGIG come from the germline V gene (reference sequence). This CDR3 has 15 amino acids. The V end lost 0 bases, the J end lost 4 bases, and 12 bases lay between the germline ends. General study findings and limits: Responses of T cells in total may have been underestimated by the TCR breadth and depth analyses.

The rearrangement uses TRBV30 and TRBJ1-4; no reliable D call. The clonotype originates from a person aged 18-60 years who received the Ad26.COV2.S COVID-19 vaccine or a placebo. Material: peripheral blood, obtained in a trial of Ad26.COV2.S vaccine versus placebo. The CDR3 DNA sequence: TGTGCCTGGAGTGTCGAGACTGGTAATAATGAAAAACTGTTTTTT. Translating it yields CAWSVETGNNEKLFF. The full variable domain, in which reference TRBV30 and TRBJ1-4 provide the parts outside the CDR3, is SQTIHQWPATLVQPVGSPLSLECTVEGTSNPNLYWYRQAAGRGLQLLFYSVGIGQISSEVPQNLSASRPQDRQFILSSKKLLLSDSGFYLCAWSVETGNNEKLFFGSGTQLSVL.